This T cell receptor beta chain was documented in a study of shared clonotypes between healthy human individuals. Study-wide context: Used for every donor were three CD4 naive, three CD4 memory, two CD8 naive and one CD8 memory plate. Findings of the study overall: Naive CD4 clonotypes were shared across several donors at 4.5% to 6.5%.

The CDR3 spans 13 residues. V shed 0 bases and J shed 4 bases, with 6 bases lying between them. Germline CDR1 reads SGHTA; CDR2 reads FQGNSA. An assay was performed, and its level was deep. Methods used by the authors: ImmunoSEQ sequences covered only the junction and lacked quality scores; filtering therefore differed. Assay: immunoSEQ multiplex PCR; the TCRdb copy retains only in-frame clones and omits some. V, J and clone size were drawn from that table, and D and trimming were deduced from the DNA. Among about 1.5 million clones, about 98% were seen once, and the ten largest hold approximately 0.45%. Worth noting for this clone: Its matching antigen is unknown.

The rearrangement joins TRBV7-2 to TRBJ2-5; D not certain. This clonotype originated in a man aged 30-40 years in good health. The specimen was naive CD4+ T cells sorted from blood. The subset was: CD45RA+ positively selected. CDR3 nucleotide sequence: TGTGCCAGCAGCTTAGCTTACTTAGAGACCCAGTACTTC. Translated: CASSLAYLETQYF.